This T cell receptor beta chain derives from a study of beta chain features in type 1 diabetes. Findings and caveats of the study: A pattern of fewer insertions and more deletions at VDJ junctions was seen in type 1 diabetes patients. All four CD4+ subsets of Type 1 diabetes patients contained TCRB CDR3s that were moderately but significantly shorter.

Reverse transcribing all isolated RNA meant expressed TCRB transcripts were sequenced. This table comes from immunoSEQ multiplex PCR, and its TCRdb copy is limited to in-frame clones, with some not included. The data show more than 95,000 clones, 17% seen once. This CDR3 region has 13 residues. The V end was cut by 0 bases, the J end by 0 bases, with 3 bases between. Germline CDR1 reads SGDLS; CDR2 reads YYNGEE. Ten or more counts support this clone. Its antigen is undetermined. This chain uses TRBV9 with TRBJ1-1, with D uncertain. This TCR was recovered from a man aged 18 to 29 with type 1 diabetes. The sequenced material came from central memory CD4+ T cells from blood. As DNA, the CDR3 is TGTGCCAGCAGCGTAGAGGTGAACACTGAAGCTTTCTTT. As protein: CASSVEVNTEAFF.